Reported below is one TCR beta chain. Its target is not known. This record belongs to a study of T cell repertoires in ileal Crohn's disease. The wider study: All patients had surgery for stricturing (61%) or penetrating (around 40%) disease. About half of patients got postoperative therapy: about ten thiopurines, approximately 17 anti-TNF.

Study-level results: Clonality above 26.8% at surgery always came with endoscopic recurrence. High-frequency clones were more common in sorted CD8 than CD4 cells.

Using immunoSEQ multiplex PCR, the repertoire was profiled, and TCRdb retains in-frame clones only, with some absent. The table has over 7,500 clones, approximately 82% seen once. The sequencing sample was made of ileal tissue. The receptor's source is an adult with Crohn's disease.

This chain's CDR3 is CASAREVQETQYF. The CDR3 DNA sequence: TGTGCCAGCGCGAGGGAGGTTCAAGAGACCCAGTACTTC. The chain links TRBV7-3 to TRBJ2-5, with D perhaps TRBD2 (6 bases). Trimming left V 8 bases short and J 2 bases short, with 12 bases between. The CDR3 spans 13 residues. Germline-derived CDR1 and CDR2 are SGHTA and FQGTGA.